The clone carrying this TCR beta chain was observed once. In the original processing: How many nucleated cells were present was estimated from reference gene primer amplification. The protocol was immunoSEQ multiplex PCR, while the TCRdb copy is restricted to in-frame clones and leaves out a portion. V and J calls and clone size come straight from that table; D and trimming were deduced from the DNA. The repertoire holds over 110,000 clones, with roughly 84% as singletons. The age range of participants was about 18 to 100 years, with residence in about two dozen US areas. This sample was included in a study of blood T cell repertoires in COVID-19. As for the study in general: Recovery meant two consecutive negative NP/OP PCR tests, professional clearance, or resolved symptoms. The origin of the acute and convalescent COVID-19 samples was the United States, Italy and Spain.

V was cut by 0 bases and J by 4 bases, with 10 bases left in between. The CDR3 runs to 14 residues. CDR1 and CDR2 from the germline V gene are SGHKS and YYEKEE (reference sequence). The sequenced sample consisted of PBMCs or T cells enriched from blood (not recorded which). This chain joins TRBV5-5 and TRBJ1-2, with D perhaps matching TRBD1 (6 bases). This TCR derives from a man aged 50 to 59 in a cohort exposed to, infected with or recovered from COVID-19 (not recorded which). The CDR3: CASSLGQGTYGYTF. As DNA, the CDR3 is TGTGCCAGCAGCTTGGGGCAGGGGACCTATGGCTACACCTTC. Drawing the rest from reference TRBV5-5 and TRBJ1-2, the complete variable domain is DAGVTQSPTHLIKTRGQQVTLRCSPISGHKSVSWYQQVLGQGPQFIFQYYEKEERGRGNFPDRFSARQFPNYSSELNVNALLLGDSALYLCASSLGQGTYGYTFGSGTRLTVV.